The present entry profiles one T cell receptor (beta chain) with its context. The antigen this receptor binds is unknown. A read error may produce the germline difference seen at one junction end. The source of the sample is a study of blood T cells in healthy people across ages (dated by TCRdb to between 2015 and 2017). Concerning the study at large: In model experiments, roughly one uniquely barcoded TCR beta cDNA molecule per two T cells was captured by template switching. To avoid experimental bias, donors of different ages were spread randomly across the sequencing lanes. Two additional independent replicas of 1 million unique cDNA reads from the same blood draw were analyzed for two donors (one aged 18 to 29 and one aged 80 or older). To track age-related changes in TCR beta repertoire diversity, the study relied on deep sequencing normalized with unique cDNA molecular identifiers. Four age groups were formed from the donors: young (average about 15 years), middle-aged (approximately 39), aged (under 70) and long-lived (around 82). Points the paper makes about the study in general: The long-lived group showed more naive CD4+ T cells, fewer expanded clones and increased TCR diversity than the aged group, suggesting age selection. Estimates of total diversity from one million sequenced T cells were regarded as lower bounds and underestimates. As age increased, observed TCR beta diversity per million T cells dropped in a roughly linear way, and a significant reduction was already evident by age 40. A strong correlation was found between observed TCR beta diversity and the percentage of naive T cells measured by flow cytometry. Because the CMV infection status of the donors was unknown, age-related changes in expanded clonotypes may potentially have been confounded. Bulk unsorted PBMC profiling prevented conclusive comparison of naive and antigen-experienced compartments.

The CDR3 spans 15 residues, from the cysteine through the phenylalanine. Only CDR3 DNA is held: 45 bases, read in frame from base 1. As encoded in the germline V gene (reference sequence), CDR1 is DFQATT while CDR2 is SNEGSKA. Libraries were constructed by 5' RACE. Sequencing used an Illumina HiSeq 2500. A second PCR of roughly 7 to 11 cycles was run with a J-beta primer mix and a sample-barcoded 5' primer. A template-switch 5' adaptor carrying 12 random nucleotides introduced a unique molecular identifier onto each TCR beta cDNA molecule. At least 2.5 million CDR3-containing paired-end reads were obtained from each sample. First-strand cDNA synthesis was performed from all RNA using the Mint cDNA synthesis kit, with priming by a TRBC-specific oligonucleotide. After uracil-DNA glycosylase treatment, a first 18-cycle PCR used universal primers M1SS and BC2_uni_R on all cDNA. For the original study's pipeline: For normalization, 1 million high-quality reads were randomly selected from each sample, with every read carrying a distinct molecular identifier. Instead of being binned into consensus sequences, reads with shared molecular identifiers were discarded. CDR3 identification, clonotype clustering and error correction used MiTCR with a Q25 quality threshold and the strictest error-elimination algorithm. Lower-bound total TCR beta diversity was estimated with a nonparametric unseen species model using Euler transformation. TCRdb handled the public reads itself, with Q25 trimming in fastp and clone calling in MiXCR, and kept productive beta chains. Rows are combined by CDR3 protein, so each entry shows the most common genes and DNA. The V and J calls reflect TCRdb's pipeline rather than the authors' work. Recorded for this sample are roughly 1.5 million distinct CDR3 sequences; around 40% of them occurred a single time. Around 4% of the sample comes from the top ten.

Systemically healthy Caucasian individuals from Russia, around 39 in total and aged about 6 to 100 years, were included as donors. Approximately 11 milliliters of peripheral blood were drawn from each donor into EDTA-treated Vacutainer tubes. Ficoll-Paque density-gradient centrifugation was used to isolate PBMCs, with at least 6.5 million per sample. Trizol reagent was used to extract total RNA from the PBMCs, yielding at least 6 micrograms per sample. For every donor, flow cytometry on a PBMC aliquot measured the percentage of naive CD45RAhigh/CD27high T cells. The specimen was blood. The source is a woman aged 18-29 years in good health. Recombination connected TRBV20-1 to TRBJ2-3, with TRBD1 matching 9 junction bases. The CDR3 sequence is CSAKPGQGSRDTQYF. The sequenced DNA: TGCAGTGCTAAACCGGGACAGGGTAGCAGAGATACGCAGTATTTT.